This is a list of T cell receptor beta chains from one sample in a study of Ad26.COV2.S vaccination and SARS-CoV-2 variants. This table comes from immunoSEQ multiplex PCR, and its TCRdb copy is limited to in-frame clones, with some not included. The sample comprises about 400,000 clones, around nine tenths of which are singletons, and about 1.9% rests with the top ten. Sample: peripheral blood, taken in a trial of Ad26.COV2.S vaccine versus placebo. These receptors were obtained from a person aged 18-60 years who received the Ad26.COV2.S COVID-19 vaccine or a placebo. CDR3s include the opening cysteine and the closing phenylalanine or tryptophan. The listing skips clone size in some rows; elsewhere it reads once, few, many or a size class.

CDR3: CSAKGTEAFF; size: .; V: TRBV20-1; length: 10; J: TRBJ1-1
CDR3: CASSFLSGRPREQYF; size: few; V: TRBV28; length: 15; J: TRBJ2-7
CDR3: CATSDPNGYTF; size: .; V: TRBV24-1; length: 11; J: TRBJ1-2
CDR3: CASSLARTYEQYF; size: .; V: TRBV28; length: 13; J: TRBJ2-7
CDR3: CASSLGSGWLGYTF; size: .; V: TRBV7-9; length: 14; J: TRBJ1-2
CDR3: CASSYRTVNTEAFF; size: .; V: TRBV7-2; length: 14; J: TRBJ1-1
CDR3: CASSEFGTAEDEQYF; size: .; V: TRBV6-1; length: 15; J: TRBJ2-7
CDR3: CASCNRGYGANVLTF; size: .; V: TRBV27; length: 15; J: TRBJ2-6
CDR3: CASSRGARGSPLHF; size: .; V: TRBV25-1; length: 14; J: TRBJ1-6
CDR3: CSVLAGAVETQYF; size: .; V: TRBV29-1; length: 13; J: TRBJ2-5
CDR3: CASSWTSKETQYF; size: once; V: TRBV11-3; length: 13; J: TRBJ2-5
CDR3: CASSLDEGRGGGYTF; size: .; V: TRBV11-2; length: 15; J: TRBJ1-2
CDR3: CASSYPGSDQPQHF; size: .; V: TRBV6-6; length: 14; J: TRBJ1-5
CDR3: CAIRRADALDVGNTIYF; size: .; V: TRBV28; length: 17; J: TRBJ1-3
CDR3: CAIRQAASYEQYF; size: .; V: TRBV10-3; length: 13; J: TRBJ2-7
CDR3: CASRTRGGNTGELFF; size: .; V: TRBV6-5; length: 15; J: TRBJ2-2
CDR3: CASSEAVGGNEQFF; size: .; V: TRBV2; length: 14; J: TRBJ2-1
CDR3: CASSLVGGRGQGKAYNEQFF; size: .; V: TRBV7-6; length: 20; J: TRBJ2-1
CDR3: CASSEERTSGSEQFF; size: .; V: TRBV6-1; length: 15; J: TRBJ2-1
CDR3: CASSESLAGDTQYF; size: .; V: TRBV6-1; length: 14; J: TRBJ2-3
CDR3: CASSRGGGYNNEQFF; size: once; V: TRBV14; length: 15; J: TRBJ2-1
CDR3: CASSLLAGEKTQYF; size: .; V: TRBV5-1; length: 14; J: TRBJ2-5
CDR3: CASSRHRDRQQETQYF; size: .; V: TRBV7-8; length: 16; J: TRBJ2-5
CDR3: CASSLAGTGETDTQYF; size: .; V: TRBV13; length: 16; J: TRBJ2-3
CDR3: CATSDSLGVSPTDTQYF; size: .; V: TRBV24-1; length: 17; J: TRBJ2-3
CDR3: CASSNSGSAHTGELFF; size: many; V: TRBV19; length: 16; J: TRBJ2-2
CDR3: CASSESGSYQPQHF; size: .; V: TRBV6-1; length: 14; J: TRBJ1-5
CDR3: CASSYQGARGYTF; size: .; V: TRBV6-2/TRBV6-3; length: 13; J: TRBJ1-2